This T cell receptor (beta chain) stems from a study of beta chain features in type 1 diabetes. Regarding the study as a whole: All four CD4+ subsets from Type 1 diabetes patients carried moderately but significantly shorter TCRB CDR3s.

To note about this clone: Its specificity is unknown.

This CDR3 has 16 residues. Germline V gene data show CDR1 as LNHNV and CDR2 as YYDKDF (reference sequence). J was trimmed by 3 bases and V by 5 bases; bases with no gene match: 11. Investigators reverse transcribed all isolated RNA, so they sequenced expressed TCRB transcripts. The table came from immunoSEQ multiplex PCR; TCRdb's copy has only in-frame clones and leaves some out. The table includes approximately 30,000 clones, about 61% detected once. The J gene is TRBJ2-3, the V gene TRBV15; TRBD2 matches 7 bases. The source of this sequence is a young woman with type 1 diabetes. Sequencing was performed on Tregs from blood. CDR3 bases: TGTGCCACCAGCGCCCATAGCGGGCAAACGACAGATACGCAGTATTTT. Amino acid sequence: CATSAHSGQTTDTQYF.